This T cell receptor (beta chain) stems from a study of cytomegalovirus exposure and HLA in healthy donors. Findings and caveats of the study: In a later analysis, TCR association rates varied by HLA locus: DRB1 most, HLA-C fewest.

As regards this clone: Its antigen is not known.

Those who donated were healthy bone marrow donors. There are 15 residues in the CDR3. Per the germline V gene, CDR1 is MDHEN and CDR2 is SYDVKM. V lost 3 bases, J lost 8 bases, and 12 bases stayed unmatched. This PCR relied on a set of 60 Vbeta primers and 13 Jbeta primers. The repertoire was sequenced with immunoSEQ multiplex PCR; TCRdb's copy has only in-frame clones and lacks some. The table shows 150,000 to 200,000 clones, with roughly 85% occurring only once. This TCR was sampled from a woman aged 50 to 65 in good health and CMV-seronegative. Sequenced sample: PBMCs. The V and J genes are TRBV28 and TRBJ2-7, with 8 bases aligning to TRBD1. CDR3 loop: CASSFTAGGSSKQYF. CDR3 coding DNA: TGTGCCAGCAGTTTTACGGCAGGGGGCTCATCTAAGCAGTACTTC.